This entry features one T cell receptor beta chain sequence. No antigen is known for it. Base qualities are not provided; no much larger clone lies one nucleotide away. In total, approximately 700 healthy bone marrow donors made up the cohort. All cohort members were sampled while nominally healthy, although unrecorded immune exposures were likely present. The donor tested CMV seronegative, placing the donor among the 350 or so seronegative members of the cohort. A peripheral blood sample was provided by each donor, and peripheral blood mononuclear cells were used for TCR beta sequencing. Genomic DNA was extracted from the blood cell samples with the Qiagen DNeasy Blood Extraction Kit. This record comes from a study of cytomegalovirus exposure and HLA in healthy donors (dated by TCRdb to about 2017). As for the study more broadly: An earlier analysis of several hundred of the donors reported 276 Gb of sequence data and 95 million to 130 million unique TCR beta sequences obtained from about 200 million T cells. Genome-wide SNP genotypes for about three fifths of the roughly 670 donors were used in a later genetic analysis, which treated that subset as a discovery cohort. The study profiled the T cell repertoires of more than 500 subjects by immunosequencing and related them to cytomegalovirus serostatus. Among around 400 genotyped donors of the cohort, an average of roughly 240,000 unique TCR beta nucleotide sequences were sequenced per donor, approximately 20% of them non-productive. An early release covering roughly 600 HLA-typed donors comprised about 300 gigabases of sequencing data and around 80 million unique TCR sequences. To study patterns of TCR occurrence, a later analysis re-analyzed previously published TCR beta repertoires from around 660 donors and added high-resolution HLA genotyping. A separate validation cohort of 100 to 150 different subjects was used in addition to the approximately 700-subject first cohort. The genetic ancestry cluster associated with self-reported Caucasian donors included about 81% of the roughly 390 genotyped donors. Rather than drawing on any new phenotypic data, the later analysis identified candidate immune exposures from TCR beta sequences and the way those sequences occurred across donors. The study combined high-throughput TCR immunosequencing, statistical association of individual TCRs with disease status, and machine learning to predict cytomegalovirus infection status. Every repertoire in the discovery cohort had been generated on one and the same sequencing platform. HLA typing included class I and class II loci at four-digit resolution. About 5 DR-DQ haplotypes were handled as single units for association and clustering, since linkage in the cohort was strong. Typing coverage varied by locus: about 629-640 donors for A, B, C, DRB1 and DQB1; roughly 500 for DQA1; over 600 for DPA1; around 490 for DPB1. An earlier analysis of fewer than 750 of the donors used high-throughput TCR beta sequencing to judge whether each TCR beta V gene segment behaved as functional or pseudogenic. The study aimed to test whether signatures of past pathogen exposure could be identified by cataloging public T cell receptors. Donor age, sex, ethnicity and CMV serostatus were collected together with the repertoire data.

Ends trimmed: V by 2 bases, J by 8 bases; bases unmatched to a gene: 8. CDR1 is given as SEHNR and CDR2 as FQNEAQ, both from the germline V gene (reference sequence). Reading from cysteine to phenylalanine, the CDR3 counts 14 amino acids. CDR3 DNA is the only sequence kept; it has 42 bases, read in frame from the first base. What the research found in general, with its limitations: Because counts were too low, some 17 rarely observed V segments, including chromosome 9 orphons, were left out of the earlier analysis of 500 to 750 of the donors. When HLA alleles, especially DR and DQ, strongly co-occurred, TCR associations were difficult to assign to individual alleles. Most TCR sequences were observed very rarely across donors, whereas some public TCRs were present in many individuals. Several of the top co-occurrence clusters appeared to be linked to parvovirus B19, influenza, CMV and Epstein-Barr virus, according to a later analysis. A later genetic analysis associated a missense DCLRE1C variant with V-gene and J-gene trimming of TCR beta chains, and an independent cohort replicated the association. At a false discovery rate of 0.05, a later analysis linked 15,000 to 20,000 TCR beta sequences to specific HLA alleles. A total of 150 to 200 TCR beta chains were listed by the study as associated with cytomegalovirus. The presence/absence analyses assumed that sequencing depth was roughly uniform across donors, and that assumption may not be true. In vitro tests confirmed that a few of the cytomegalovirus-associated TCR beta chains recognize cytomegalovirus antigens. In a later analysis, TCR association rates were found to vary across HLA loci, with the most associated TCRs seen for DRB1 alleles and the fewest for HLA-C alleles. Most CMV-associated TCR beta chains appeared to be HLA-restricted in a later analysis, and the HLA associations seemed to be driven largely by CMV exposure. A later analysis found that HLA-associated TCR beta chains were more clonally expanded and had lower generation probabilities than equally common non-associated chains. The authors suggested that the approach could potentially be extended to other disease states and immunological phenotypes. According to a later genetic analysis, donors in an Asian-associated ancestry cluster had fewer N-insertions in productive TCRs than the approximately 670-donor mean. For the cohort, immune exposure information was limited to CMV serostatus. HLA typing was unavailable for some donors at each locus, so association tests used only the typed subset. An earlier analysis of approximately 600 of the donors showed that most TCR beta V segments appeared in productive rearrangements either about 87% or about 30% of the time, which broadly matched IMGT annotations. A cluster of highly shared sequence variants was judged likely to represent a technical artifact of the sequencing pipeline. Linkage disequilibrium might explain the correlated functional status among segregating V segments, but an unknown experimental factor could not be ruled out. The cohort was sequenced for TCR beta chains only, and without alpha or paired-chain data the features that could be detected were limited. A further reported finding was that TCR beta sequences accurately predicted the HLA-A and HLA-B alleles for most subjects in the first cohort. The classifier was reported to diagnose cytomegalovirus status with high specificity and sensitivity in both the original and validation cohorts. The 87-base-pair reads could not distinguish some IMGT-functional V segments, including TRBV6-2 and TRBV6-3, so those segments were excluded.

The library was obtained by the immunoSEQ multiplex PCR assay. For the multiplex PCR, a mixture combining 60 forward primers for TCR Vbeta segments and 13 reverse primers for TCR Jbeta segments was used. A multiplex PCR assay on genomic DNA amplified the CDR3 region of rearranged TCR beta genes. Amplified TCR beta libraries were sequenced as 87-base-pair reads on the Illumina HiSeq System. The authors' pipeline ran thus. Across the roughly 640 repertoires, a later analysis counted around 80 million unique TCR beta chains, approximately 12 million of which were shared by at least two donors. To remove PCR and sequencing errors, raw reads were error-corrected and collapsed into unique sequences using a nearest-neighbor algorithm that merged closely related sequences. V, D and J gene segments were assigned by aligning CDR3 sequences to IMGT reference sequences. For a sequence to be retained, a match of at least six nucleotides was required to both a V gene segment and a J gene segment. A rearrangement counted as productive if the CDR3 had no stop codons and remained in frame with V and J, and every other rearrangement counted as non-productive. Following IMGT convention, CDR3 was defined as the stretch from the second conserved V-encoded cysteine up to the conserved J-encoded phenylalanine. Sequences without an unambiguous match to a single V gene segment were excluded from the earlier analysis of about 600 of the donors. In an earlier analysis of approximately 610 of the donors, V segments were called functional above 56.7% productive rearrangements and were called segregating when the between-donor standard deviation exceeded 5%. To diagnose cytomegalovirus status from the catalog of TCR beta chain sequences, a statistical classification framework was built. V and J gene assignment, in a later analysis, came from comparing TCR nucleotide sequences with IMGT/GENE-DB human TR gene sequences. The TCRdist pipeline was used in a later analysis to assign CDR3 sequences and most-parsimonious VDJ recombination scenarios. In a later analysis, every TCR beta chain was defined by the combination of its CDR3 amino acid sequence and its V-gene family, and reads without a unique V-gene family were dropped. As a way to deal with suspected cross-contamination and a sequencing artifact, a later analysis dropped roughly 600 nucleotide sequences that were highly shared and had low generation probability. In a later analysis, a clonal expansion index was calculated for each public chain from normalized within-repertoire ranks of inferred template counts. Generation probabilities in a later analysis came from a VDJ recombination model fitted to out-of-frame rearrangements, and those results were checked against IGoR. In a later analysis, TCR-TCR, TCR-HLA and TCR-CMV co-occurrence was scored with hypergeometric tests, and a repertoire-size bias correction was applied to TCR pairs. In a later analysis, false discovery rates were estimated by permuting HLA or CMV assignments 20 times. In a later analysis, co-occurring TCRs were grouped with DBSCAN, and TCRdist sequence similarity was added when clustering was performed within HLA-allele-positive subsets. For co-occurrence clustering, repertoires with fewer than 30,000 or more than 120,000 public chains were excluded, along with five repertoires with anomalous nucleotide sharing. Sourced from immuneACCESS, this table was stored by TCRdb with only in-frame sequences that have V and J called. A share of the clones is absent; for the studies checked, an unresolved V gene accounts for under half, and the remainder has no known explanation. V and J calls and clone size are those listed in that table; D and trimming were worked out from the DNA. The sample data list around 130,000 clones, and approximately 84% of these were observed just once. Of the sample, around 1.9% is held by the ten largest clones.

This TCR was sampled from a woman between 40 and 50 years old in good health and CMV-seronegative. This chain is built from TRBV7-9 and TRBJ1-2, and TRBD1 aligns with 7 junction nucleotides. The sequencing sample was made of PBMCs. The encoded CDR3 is CASSLQGGEGGYTF. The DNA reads TGTGCCAGCAGCTTACAGGGGGGAGAAGGCGGCTACACCTTC.